Below are 15 T cell receptor beta chains sequenced from a single sample in a study of immune heterogeneity within non-small cell lung tumors. Template came from bulk tumor genomic DNA, at 550 to 700 ng per sample. Several biopsies were spaced far apart within each primary tumor and obtained as surgery took place. Patients underwent curative surgery for untreated, newly diagnosed non-small cell lung cancer. With 32 V and 13 J primers, multiplex PCR amplified the TCR beta CDR3. Each CDR3 protein gets one entry after TCRdb re-called the multiplex PCR reads with MiXCR. This repertoire shows around 16,000 distinct CDR3 sequences, around 27% found once; its top ten account for less than 4.5%. The sequenced sample consisted of lung tumor tissue. The receptors were sampled from a middle-aged man with non-small cell lung cancer.

J is TRBJ2-2 and V is TRBV10-1; 9 nucleotides line up with TRBD2. This CDR3 region has 13 residues. V was pared by 5 bases and J by 7 bases, with 2 bases of the junction left unmatched. Germline V gives CDR1 WNHNN, CDR2 SYGVQD (reference sequence). The CDR3 loop reads CASSRTSDGELFF. DNA for the CDR3: TGCGCCAGCAGTAGGACTAGCGACGGGGAGCTGTTTTTT.

This clonotype showed up many times. The chain carries TRBV7-6 and TRBJ2-7; TRBD1 matches 7 bases. This CDR3 spans 14 amino acids. V was clipped by 5 bases and J by 3 bases; unmatched bases: 7. Germline V gene lookup returns CDR1 SGHVS and CDR2 FNYEAQ. Here the CDR3 reads CASSHRDSYYEQYF. The CDR3 nucleotides are TGTGCCAGCAGCCACCGGGACAGTTACTACGAGCAGTACTTC.

This clonotype was counted a few times. This sequence joins TRBV10-3 and TRBJ2-1; no definite D call. The V and J ends lost 6 bases and 5 bases respectively, with 5 bases between them. The CDR3 is 11 residues long. Germline lookup yields CDR1 ENHRY and CDR2 SYGVKD. The CDR3 DNA sequence: TGTGCCATCAGCCCTGACAATGAGCAGTTCTTC. Translating it yields CAISPDNEQFF.

In its sample, this clonotype ranks as medium-sized. The chain is built from TRBV5-5 and TRBJ2-3; D might be TRBD1 or TRBD2, each matching 5 bases. Trimming left V 5 bases short and J 1 base short, with 14 bases between. Germline V lookup: CDR1 SGHKS, CDR2 YYEKEE (reference sequence). CDR3 length: 15 amino acids. The CDR3: CASRPGTGGTDTQYF. In DNA form, the CDR3 reads TGTGCCAGCAGACCTGGGACCGGGGGCACAGATACGCAGTATTTT.

A few counts support this clonotype. The rearrangement links TRBV19 to TRBJ2-5; 7 bases map to TRBD2. The V gene end was trimmed by 11 bases and the J gene end by 9 bases; junction bases not matched to a gene: 18. CDR3 size: 14 residues. The germline V gene encodes CDR1 LNHDA and CDR2 SQIVND (reference sequence). CDR3 region: CAGGVELFRGSQYF. Here the CDR3 DNA reads TGTGCCGGGGGGGTGGAATTATTCCGCGGGTCCCAGTACTTC. The whole variable domain, filled in from reference TRBV19 and TRBJ2-5, reads DGGITQSPKYLFRKEGQNVTLSCEQNLNHDAMYWYRQDPGQGLRLIYYSQIVNDFQKGDIAEGYSVSREKKESFPLTVTSAQKNPTAFYLCAGGVELFRGSQYFGPGTRLLVL.

In regard to this clonotype: One base away lies a much larger clone, so this may be a sequencing read error. The chain links TRBV19 to TRBJ1-6, with D maybe TRBD1 (6 bases). The CDR3 is 15 amino acids. Germline V gene lookup returns CDR1 LNHDA and CDR2 SQIVND (reference sequence). The CDR3 DNA reads as TGTGCCAGTAGTCCACAGGGAACGGATAATTCACCCGTCCACTTT. This translates into CASSPQGTDNSPVHF. Complete variable domain (other parts from reference TRBV19 and TRBJ1-6): DGGITQSPKYLFRKEGQNVTLSCEQNLNHDAMYWYRQDPGQGLRLIYYSQIVNDFQKGDIAEGYSVSREKKESFPLTVTSAQKNPTAFYLCASSPQGTDNSPVHFGNGTRLTVT.

Notes on this clonotype: This may arise from a read error, as a much more abundant clone is one base away. The CDR3 spells CATSGHTQYF. The DNA for the CDR3 is TGTGCCACCAGTGGGCATACGCAGTATTTT. The chain uses TRBV12-3 or TRBV12-4 and TRBJ2-3; the D is unclear. The length of the CDR3 is 10 residues.

This clonotype is classed as medium-sized (0.01 to 0.1%). The chain recombines TRBV3-1 with TRBJ1-2; TRBD1 matches 8 bases. Germline CDR1 reads LGHDT; CDR2 reads YNNKEL (reference sequence). The CDR3 is 14 residues long. V lost 1 base to trimming and J lost 4 bases; unmatched junction nucleotides: 2. The CDR3 reads CASSQAGGTYGYTF. The CDR3 nucleotides are TGTGCCAGCAGCCAAGCAGGGGGCACCTATGGCTACACCTTC. The full variable domain, its missing parts supplied by reference TRBV3-1 and TRBJ1-2, is DTAVSQTPKYLVTQMGNDKSIKCEQNLGHDTMYWYKQDSKKFLKIMFSYNNKELIINETVPNRFSPKSPDKAHLNLHINSLELGDSAVYFCASSQAGGTYGYTFGSGTRLTVV.

In this sample, this clonotype turned up a few times. A junction end diverges from the germline sequence, so it may reflect a read error. The chain links TRBV4-3 to TRBJ2-4, with 9 bases identical to TRBD2. Germline CDR1 and CDR2: LGHNA and YSLEER. The CDR3 has 16 amino acids. CDR3 amino acids: CASSPSAGGAKNNQYF. CDR3 in DNA: TGCGCCAGCAGCCCCTCAGCGGGAGGAGCGAAAAACAATCAGTACTTC.

The chain links TRBV6-1 to TRBJ2-1, with TRBD2 matching 10 bases. The CDR3 is 15 amino acids. Looked up from germline, CDR1 is MNHNS and CDR2 is SASEGT. V lost 5 bases and J lost 1; bases outside the gene matches: 2. DNA of the CDR3: TGTGCCAGCAGTAGTAGCGGGAGGTCCTACAATGAGCAGTTCTTC. Protein sequence: CASSSSGRSYNEQFF.

This clonotype occurred many times. This chain links TRBV6-1 with TRBJ1-5; possible D gene TRBD1, 5 bases. Germline CDR1 and CDR2: MNHNS and SASEGT. V lost 10 bases and J lost 1, with 17 bases in between. This CDR3 is 15 amino acids long. CDR3 region: CATRPGGVSNQPQHF. The CDR3 bases are TGTGCCACCCGACCCGGGGGGGTAAGCAATCAGCCCCAGCATTTT.

The rearrangement joins TRBV6-2 or TRBV6-3 to TRBJ2-1; D is possibly TRBD1 (6 bases). The CDR3 runs 13 residues. Germline V gives CDR1 MNHEY, CDR2 SVGEGT. V was pared by 7 bases and J by 7 bases, with 14 bases between. The CDR3 DNA is TGTGCCAGCACTTTACAGGGATGGAATGAGCAGTTCTTC. Its translation is CASTLQGWNEQFF.

This rearrangement joins TRBV4-3 to TRBJ2-7, with D possibly matching TRBD2 (5 bases). Germline V gives CDR1 LGHNA, CDR2 YSLEER. The CDR3 is 15 residues long. V gave up 0 bases and J gave up 2 bases, with 11 bases separating them. In DNA form, the CDR3 reads TGCGCCAGCAGCCAAGAATGGAGGTGTCCCTACGAGCAGTACTTC. The encoded protein is CASSQEWRCPYEQYF.

This clonotype occurred a few times. V gene TRBV11-3 combines with J gene TRBJ2-5; 7 bases match TRBD1. Germline V gives CDR1 SGHNT, CDR2 YENEEA. V trimming: 4 bases; J trimming: 7 bases; junction bases outside the gene matches: 6. There are 13 residues in the CDR3. This CDR3 reads CASSSGTVATQYF. CDR3 in DNA: TGTGCCAGCAGCTCGGGGACAGTCGCGACCCAGTACTTC.

This clonotype is medium-sized by share. This chain uses TRBV5-8 with TRBJ2-1, with D perhaps TRBD1 or TRBD2 (5 bases each). The CDR3 has 15 residues. V was clipped by 4 bases and J by 4 bases, with 15 bases between them. Per the germline V gene, CDR1 is SGHTS and CDR2 is YDEGEE. The CDR3 nucleotides read TGTGCCAGCAGCGTGGGACCGACTACTTACAATGAGCAGTTCTTC. It yields the protein CASSVGPTTYNEQFF.